This paragraph covers one T cell receptor (beta chain) sequence. CDR1 and CDR2 (germline): SGHVS, FQNEAQ. The CDR3 contains 11 residues. V was cut by 5 bases and J by 6 bases, with 6 bases left in between. The protocol was immunoSEQ multiplex PCR, while the TCRdb copy is restricted to in-frame clones and leaves out a portion. Of 360,000 or so clones in the sample, roughly 90% were seen once. This specimen belongs to a study of Ad26.COV2.S vaccination and SARS-CoV-2 variants. Indicated treatment: roughly 20 received Ad26.COV2.S at low or high dose, single or two shots; about 5 received placebo; per-sample allocation not given. Sampling occurred on day 63 after the first vaccine or placebo injection.

The TCR originated in a person aged 18-65 years who received the Ad26.COV2.S COVID-19 vaccine or a placebo. The chain combines TRBV7-8 with TRBJ2-3; D not certain. Sequenced here: peripheral blood, sampled in a trial of Ad26.COV2.S vaccine versus placebo. DNA for the CDR3: TGTGCCAGCAGCCCGGATGATACGCAGTATTTT. Residues: CASSPDDTQYF.